A selection of T cell receptor beta chains follows, all from one sample in a study of control samples from healthy donors and cancer patients. Clones were sequenced by immunoSEQ multiplex PCR, and TCRdb holds only the in-frame ones, with some missing. The sample has under 30,000 clones, 70% to 90% seen once. The source material was PBMCs. The receptors were sampled from a woman aged 55-70 years with head and neck cancer. Each CDR3 is given without its conserved first and last residue. Each record gives: V gene, J gene, clone size, CDR3 protein. Size values are once, few and many counts, or a class for expanded clones, and some rows have none.

>TRBV4-2|TRBJ2-2|few
ASSQDTGGDTGELF
>TRBV9|TRBJ2-2|NA
ASSFGGAGELF
>TRBV6-5|TRBJ2-2|NA
ASGEWDPGELF
>TRBV4-2|TRBJ2-7|NA
ASSQEPSGSYEQY
>TRBV7-2|TRBJ1-2|NA
ASSQDSYGYT
>TRBV11-2|TRBJ2-5|NA
ASSLVGGAGETQY
>TRBV19|TRBJ2-3|NA
ASSQGSADTQY
>TRBV19|TRBJ2-3|NA
ASSMAADTQY
>TRBV12-3/TRBV12-4|TRBJ2-5|NA
ASSLSQKETQY
>TRBV30|TRBJ1-2|NA
AWSVPVGGGYT
>TRBV6-2/TRBV6-3|TRBJ2-1|NA
ASSYTRSSYNEQF
>TRBV12-3/TRBV12-4|TRBJ1-3|NA
ASSRDSGNTIY
>TRBV7-8|TRBJ1-3|once
ASSLISSRSGNTIY
>TRBV19|TRBJ1-2|NA
ASKGDGHYGYT
>TRBV5-1|TRBJ1-1|NA
ASSSYARGDTEAF
>TRBV19|TRBJ2-5|NA
ASSIGTVETQY
>TRBV11-3|TRBJ2-7|NA
ASSRTYTGGGYEQY
>TRBV30|TRBJ2-7|NA
ARTGGLDEQY
>TRBV4-2|TRBJ2-7|NA
ASSQDLAGWYEQY
>TRBV27|TRBJ1-6|NA
ASSFANSPLH
>TRBV27|TRBJ1-2|NA
ASSLWGASGYT
>TRBV30|TRBJ1-2|NA
AWSVGAATNYGYT
>TRBV5-1|TRBJ1-1|NA
ASTLGGRSNTEAF
>TRBV29-1|TRBJ2-1|once
SVELAGGHNEQF
>TRBV7-2|TRBJ1-1|NA
ASSQKWAAVNTEAF
>TRBV3-1/TRBV3-2|TRBJ1-1|once
ASSGGALSIRTEAF
>TRBV28|TRBJ1-1|few
ASSPLREMNTEAF
>TRBV10-1|TRBJ2-3|medium-sized
ASSEVGQGFDTQY
>TRBV7-2|TRBJ2-1|NA
ASSSLAGGLNEQF
>TRBV19|TRBJ1-1|NA
ASSTYTGGPPSEAF
>TRBV4-2|TRBJ2-7|few
ASSRNSRALSNEQY
>TRBV6-2/TRBV6-3|TRBJ1-5|NA
ASSYRQGPQH